This T cell receptor (beta chain) was documented in a study of T cells after somatic rescue of genetic block. The J segment lost 5 bases and the V segment lost 2 bases, leaving 9 bases of the junction unmatched. This CDR3 has 15 amino acids. Looked up from germline, CDR1 is SEHNR and CDR2 is FQNEAQ (reference sequence). Libraries were prepared by immunoSEQ multiplex PCR; TCRdb keeps only in-frame clonotypes and omits some of them. The profile shows roughly 11,000 clones, around four fifths of them singletons. This clone appeared a few times. The sequence came from a boy aged 10-17 years. V usage is TRBV7-9 and J usage is TRBJ2-7; 7 nucleotides match TRBD2. The sequencing input was peripheral blood mononuclear cells (PBMCs). This chain's CDR3 is CASSLQGTSVNEQYF. For the CDR3, the DNA is TGTGCCAGCAGCTTACAAGGTACTAGCGTTAACGAGCAGTACTTC.